This T cell receptor (beta chain) was retrieved from a study of T cell repertoires in cytomegalovirus infection. In the study overall: Well-studied HLA-B-restricted epitopes and recently identified HLA-C-restricted epitopes of CMV were both used in the study.

Concerning this clonotype: Its antigen is unknown.

There are 16 residues in the CDR3. CDR1 and CDR2 from the germline V gene are MGHRA and YSYEKL. V lost 1 base to trimming and J lost 0 bases, with 12 bases between them. TCRdb re-called the reads with MiXCR, one entry per CDR3 protein. The repertoire consists of approximately 100,000 distinct CDR3 sequences, with around 45% occurring once and the leading ten covering roughly 74%. The sequence derives from a human donor in good health (CMV status not recorded). Some clones in this sample may be carry-over from other donors' samples. The chain uses TRBV4-1 and TRBJ1-1; D is unclear. The material was CD8+ T cells from cultured PBMCs, obtained from culture after CMV antigen stimulation. As DNA, the CDR3 is TGCGCCAGCAGCCAAGCGGGCAGACCTTTGAACACTGAAGCTTTCTTT. Translated, it gives CASSQAGRPLNTEAFF.